Listed here are 27 T cell receptor beta chains from one sample, sequenced in a study of shared clonotypes between healthy human individuals. Sequencing was performed with immunoSEQ multiplex PCR; in TCRdb, only in-frame clones are kept and a portion is missing. The sample contains about 1.5 million clones, approximately 98% of which appear only once. Sequenced material: naive CD4+ T cells sorted from blood. Subset defined: CD45RA+ positively selected. The receptors here all came from a man aged 30 to 39 in good health.

This clone appeared once. The chain's CDR3 is CASSPAEGTHEQFF. CDR3 bases: TGTGCCAGCAGCCCAGCAGAGGGAACGCACGAGCAGTTCTTC. The J gene is TRBJ2-1, the V gene TRBV7-9, with D tentatively TRBD2 (5 bases). The V end lost 5 bases, the J end lost 10 bases, and 18 bases lay between the germline ends. Germline V gives CDR1 SEHNR, CDR2 FQNEAQ (reference sequence). The length of the CDR3 is 14 residues.

The chain uses TRBV5-1 and TRBJ2-6; 8 nucleotides align to TRBD1. V trimming: 1 base; J trimming: 0 bases; junction bases outside the gene matches: 6. The CDR3 is made up of 18 amino acids. Germline V gene lookup returns CDR1 SGHRS and CDR2 YFSETQ. The CDR3 loop is CASSLHDRGASGANVLTF. In DNA, the CDR3 is TGCGCCAGCAGCTTGCACGACAGGGGAGCCTCTGGGGCCAACGTCCTGACTTTC.

This chain uses TRBV5-6 with TRBJ2-7; 7 bases line up with TRBD2. Germline CDR1 and CDR2: SGHDT and YYEEEE. The CDR3 totals 15 residues. Unmatched junction bases numbered 9, after V lost 4 bases and J lost 2 bases. Written as DNA, the CDR3 is TGTGCCAGCAGCCGGGGAGGGCTCCTCGCCTACGAGCAGTACTTC. This gives the protein CASSRGGLLAYEQYF.

This rearrangement joins TRBV19 to TRBJ2-7; 9 positions match TRBD2. Germline V gene lookup returns CDR1 LNHDA and CDR2 SQIVND (reference sequence). The CDR3 length is 14 residues. Germline trimming cut 8 bases from V and 3 bases from J; bases unmatched to any gene: 8. The DNA of the CDR3 is TGTGCCAGTGGTACCGGGACTAGCAACTACGAGCAGTACTTC. This gives the protein CASGTGTSNYEQYF. The whole variable domain, remainder taken from reference TRBV19 and TRBJ2-7, is DGGITQSPKYLFRKEGQNVTLSCEQNLNHDAMYWYRQDPGQGLRLIYYSQIVNDFQKGDIAEGYSVSREKKESFPLTVTSAQKNPTAFYLCASGTGTSNYEQYFGPGTRLTVT.

The CDR3 sequence is CASSFIGPYGYTF. The DNA for the CDR3 is TGTGCCAGCAGCTTTATCGGGCCCTATGGCTACACCTTC. V is TRBV7-9 and J is TRBJ1-2; D not certain. Germline CDR1 SEHNR, CDR2 FQNEAQ (reference sequence). CDR3 length: 13 amino acids. Trimming removed 3 bases from V and 4 bases from J, with 9 bases in between.

The DNA of the CDR3 is TGTGCCAGCTCACCACTTTGGACTAGCGGGACGAACACCGGGGAGCTGTTTTTT. Encoded protein: CASSPLWTSGTNTGELFF. The rearrangement uses TRBV18 and TRBJ2-2; 12 bases map to TRBD2. The junction had 3 bases not matched to a gene; V was cut back by 1 base and J by 0 bases. Per germline, CDR1 KGHSH and CDR2 LQKENI. There are 18 residues in the CDR3.

This clone was recorded only once. The chain couples TRBV28 to TRBJ2-7; possible D gene TRBD2, 5 bases. With 6 bases removed from V and 3 bases from J, the gap between germline ends came to 15 bases. CDR1 and CDR2 from the germline V gene are MDHEN and SYDVKM. The CDR3 consists of 14 residues. CDR3: CASSRRRTNYEQYF. The CDR3 DNA is TGTGCCAGCAGCAGGAGGAGAACGAACTACGAGCAGTACTTC.

This chain joins TRBV7-6 and TRBJ2-5; D unresolved. Germline CDR1 and CDR2: SGHVS and FNYEAQ. This CDR3 spans 12 amino acids. Trimming removed 5 bases at V and 0 bases at J, with 4 bases between. The CDR3 here is CASSSNQETQYF. In DNA, the CDR3 is TGTGCCAGCAGCAGTAACCAAGAGACCCAGTACTTC.

V is TRBV27 and J is TRBJ2-2, with D unclear. The V gene lost 8 bases and the J gene lost 0 bases, with 7 bases spanning the gap. CDR1 and CDR2 from the germline V gene are MNHEY and SMNVEV (reference sequence). This CDR3 region has 13 residues. CDR3 coding DNA: TGTGCCAGCTACCGGGCGAACACCGGGGAGCTGTTTTTT. Its protein product is CASYRANTGELFF.

This clone was seen once. J is TRBJ1-5 and V is TRBV6-6; 7 nucleotides agree with TRBD1. The CDR3 contains 14 residues. With V trimmed by 7 bases and J by 5 bases, 8 bases remained unmatched. CDR1 is MNHNY and CDR2 is SVGAGI in the germline V gene (reference sequence). This CDR3 is CASTDRVLDQPQHF. The CDR3 DNA reads as TGTGCCAGCACCGACAGGGTGTTAGATCAGCCCCAGCATTTT.

The chain is built from TRBV7-9 and TRBJ2-2; D is unclear. There are 17 residues in the CDR3. The V and J ends lost 5 bases and 0 bases respectively, with 16 bases between them. CDR1 and CDR2 (germline): SEHNR, FQNEAQ (reference sequence). The CDR3 sequence: CASSPRRAVANTGELFF. Here the CDR3 DNA reads TGTGCCAGCAGCCCCCGACGGGCGGTTGCGAACACCGGGGAGCTGTTTTTT.

The chain couples TRBV5-6 to TRBJ1-2; 8 bases are shared with TRBD1. The V gene's germline CDR1 is SGHDT and CDR2 YYEEEE. This CDR3 region has 14 residues. V was clipped by 0 bases and J by 4 bases; unmatched bases: 2. CDR3: CASSLDRGTYGYTF. Here the CDR3 DNA reads TGTGCCAGCAGCTTGGACAGGGGGACCTATGGCTACACCTTC.

The V gene is TRBV2, the J gene TRBJ2-3; a weak D match, TRBD2 (6 bases). The V end lost 3 bases, the J end lost 3 bases, and 13 bases lay between the germline ends. Germline CDR1 is SNHLY and CDR2 is FYNNEI. There are 15 residues in the CDR3. In nucleotides, the CDR3 is TGTGCCAGCAGTGACCGGGGAGGTAGAACAGATACGCAGTATTTT. The encoded protein is CASSDRGGRTDTQYF.

This chain links TRBV19 with TRBJ2-1, with D possibly matching TRBD2 (6 bases). The CDR3 is 16 residues long. Germline V gene data show CDR1 as LNHDA and CDR2 as SQIVND (reference sequence). The V end lost 3 bases, the J end lost 3 bases, and 15 bases lay between the germline ends. The CDR3 DNA follows: TGTGCCAGTAGTATTGTACCGGGAGCAAACTACAATGAGCAGTTCTTC. Translation gives CASSIVPGANYNEQFF.

The V gene is TRBV28, the J gene TRBJ2-5; D possibly corresponds to TRBD1 (5 bases). The CDR3 extends over 16 amino acids. Germline CDR1 is MDHEN and CDR2 is SYDVKM. Trimming stripped 10 bases from V and 1 base from J, with 22 bases between. CDR3 in amino acids: CATRVRAATFQETQYF. Written as DNA, the CDR3 is TGTGCCACCAGGGTCAGGGCAGCAACATTCCAAGAGACCCAGTACTTC. Looking up the rest from reference TRBV28 and TRBJ2-5 gives the full variable domain: DVKVTQSSRYLVKRTGEKVFLECVQDMDHENMFWYRQDPGLGLRLIYFSYDVKMKEKGDIPEGYSVSREKKERFSLILESASTNQTSMYLCATRVRAATFQETQYFGPGTRLLVL.

The chain employs TRBV6-1 and TRBJ2-5; D is perhaps TRBD1 (5 bases). The V end lost 3 bases, the J end lost 9 bases, and 14 bases lay between the germline ends. The V gene's germline CDR1 is MNHNS and CDR2 SASEGT. CDR3 length equals 13 residues. The CDR3 DNA sequence: TGTGCCAGCAGTGACGGCAGCCCCAGGGCCCAGTACTTC. This codes for CASSDGSPRAQYF.

This sequence joins TRBV29-1 and TRBJ1-2; TRBD1 is a possible D gene (5 bases). This CDR3 is 15 amino acids long. Trimming cost V 1 base and J 2 bases, with 14 bases left between them. Looked up from germline, CDR1 is SQVTM and CDR2 is ANQGSEA. This CDR3 reads CSVEGVRQQNYGYTF. The CDR3 DNA reads as TGCAGCGTTGAAGGAGTTCGACAGCAGAACTATGGCTACACCTTC. The full variable domain, rest sourced from reference TRBV29-1 and TRBJ1-2, is SAVISQKPSRDICQRGTSLTIQCQVDSQVTMMFWYRQQPGQSLTLIATANQGSEATYESGFVIDKFPISRPNLTFSTLTVSNMSPEDSSIYLCSVEGVRQQNYGYTFGSGTRLTVV.

The chain couples TRBV11-2 to TRBJ1-1; weak D call: TRBD1 (6 bases). The CDR3 loop spans 16 amino acids. The V gene's germline CDR1 is SGHAT and CDR2 FQNNGV. Trimming left V 5 bases short and J 5 bases short, with 21 bases between. The CDR3 reads CASSLLFGRGPTEAFF. CDR3 sequence (DNA): TGTGCCAGCAGCCTCTTATTTGGTCGGGGGCCAACTGAAGCTTTCTTT.

The chain carries TRBV2 and TRBJ2-1; D is perhaps TRBD2 (6 bases). The germline CDR1 and CDR2 sequences are SNHLY and FYNNEI. V was cut by 7 bases and J by 4 bases, with 14 bases left in between. This CDR3 spans 14 amino acids. Here the CDR3 DNA reads TGTGCCAGCACCCTGGTTGGGGGGTACAATGAGCAGTTCTTC. Its translation is CASTLVGGYNEQFF.

The CDR3 DNA follows: TGCGCCAGCAGCCAAGAGGGAGGACAGACCGGCTACACCTTC. Translated, it gives CASSQEGGQTGYTF. The gene calls are TRBV4-3 and TRBJ1-2; perhaps TRBD1 as D (6 bases). Trimming took 0 bases from V and 8 from J, leaving 13 bases between them. This CDR3 has 14 residues. Looked up from germline, CDR1 is LGHNA and CDR2 is YSLEER.

This chain connects TRBV2 to TRBJ1-5; 7 bases are a match to TRBD1. Germline V gene data show CDR1 as SNHLY and CDR2 as FYNNEI. The CDR3 runs to 13 residues. CDR3 loop: CASGQDSNQPQHF. The DNA for the CDR3 is TGTGCTAGCGGACAGGATAGCAATCAGCCCCAGCATTTT.

V gene TRBV5-4 combines with J gene TRBJ2-3; TRBD1 is a possible D gene (5 bases). Germline V gene lookup returns CDR1 SGHNT and CDR2 YYREEE (reference sequence). There are 14 residues in the CDR3. Trimming left V 5 bases short and J 0 bases short, with 10 bases between. This chain's CDR3 is CASSRTTSTDTQYF. The CDR3 DNA reads TGTGCCAGCAGTAGGACAACTAGCACAGATACGCAGTATTTT.

The chain recombines TRBV10-3 with TRBJ2-7; 7 positions match TRBD2. Unmatched junction bases numbered 8, after V lost 9 bases and J lost 3 bases. CDR3 size: 13 residues. Germline values: CDR1 ENHRY, CDR2 SYGVKD. The CDR3 DNA follows: TGTGCCATACAGGCTAGCGGTTACTACGAGCAGTACTTC. Its translation is CAIQASGYYEQYF.

The chain carries TRBV18 and TRBJ2-1; D is ambiguous. V lost 6 bases to trimming and J lost 1 base, with 7 bases between them. The CDR3 length is 13 residues. CDR1 KGHSH and CDR2 LQKENI come from the germline V gene. The CDR3 is CASSLGSYNEQFF. CDR3 DNA: TGTGCCAGCTCTCTAGGGTCCTACAATGAGCAGTTCTTC.

This clone has only a few counts. The V and J genes are TRBV2 and TRBJ1-2; D remains unclear. Germline CDR1 reads SNHLY; CDR2 reads FYNNEI. Trimming removed 1 base at V and 7 bases at J, with 7 bases between. This CDR3 contains 12 residues. The CDR3 sequence is CASSEGGLGYTF. In DNA form, the CDR3 reads TGTGCCAGCAGTGAAGGAGGACTTGGCTACACCTTC.

The chain is built from TRBV5-4 and TRBJ2-1; 7 bases are a match to TRBD1. J was trimmed by 8 bases and V by 7 bases; bases with no gene match: 15. Germline lookup yields CDR1 SGHNT and CDR2 YYREEE (reference sequence). The CDR3 consists of 15 residues. The CDR3 nucleotides read TGTGCCAGCGAGAGATCCCCCCAGGGGGAGCATGAGCAGTTCTTC. Amino acids: CASERSPQGEHEQFF.

CDR3 DNA sequence: TGCAGTGCGAAGGGGGGCCCTGAAGCTTTCTTT. Its translation is CSAKGGPEAFF. The chain joins TRBV20-1 to TRBJ1-1; maybe TRBD1 (6 bases). CDR1 is DFQATT, CDR2 SNEGSKA, per germline (reference sequence). CDR3 length: 11 amino acids. V gave up 6 bases and J gave up 6 bases, with 11 bases separating them.